The source of this T cell receptor (beta chain) is a study of post-analysis software for immune sequencing data. This clonotype was observed a few times. Its cognate antigen is unknown. A single base separates this from a much larger clone, so it may be a read error. Germline lookup yields CDR1 MNHEY and CDR2 SVGAGI. CDR3 length: 14 residues. V lost 0 bases to trimming and J lost 7 bases, with 13 bases between them. cDNA libraries for TCR beta contained unique molecular identifiers. TCRdb ran MiXCR on the PCR reads and lists one entry per CDR3 protein. The profile covers approximately 180,000 distinct CDR3 sequences, with 30% appearing a single time and more than 1.3% taken by the ten largest. Study-wide results and limits: Five TRBV segments were more frequent in patients than controls; TRBV5-6, TRBV5-1 and TRBV20-1 belonged to this group. The normalized Chao1 diversity of multiple sclerosis patients was significantly lower than that of controls.

This TCR was recovered from a girl aged 5 to 17 with multiple sclerosis. The specimen sequenced was blood. This chain uses TRBV6-5 with TRBJ2-7, with D perhaps TRBD2 (5 bases). The CDR3 is CASSYSTASNEQYF. CDR3 nucleotide sequence: TGTGCCAGCAGTTACTCAACCGCTAGCAATGAGCAGTACTTC.